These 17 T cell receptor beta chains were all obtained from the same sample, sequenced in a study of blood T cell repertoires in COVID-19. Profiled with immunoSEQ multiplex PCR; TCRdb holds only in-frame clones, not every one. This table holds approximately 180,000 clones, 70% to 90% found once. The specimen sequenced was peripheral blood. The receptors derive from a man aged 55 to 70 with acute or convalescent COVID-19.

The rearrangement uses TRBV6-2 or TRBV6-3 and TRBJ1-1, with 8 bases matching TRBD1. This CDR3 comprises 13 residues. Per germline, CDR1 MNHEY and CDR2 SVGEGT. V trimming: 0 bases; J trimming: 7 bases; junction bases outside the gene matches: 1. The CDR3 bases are TGTGCCAGCAGTTACTCGGGGACAGGTGAAGCTTTCTTT. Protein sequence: CASSYSGTGEAFF.

The CDR3 here is CASSVEGYNSPLHF. The CDR3 nucleotides are TGTGCCAGCAGCGTGGAGGGGTATAATTCACCCCTCCACTTT. The V call is TRBV9, the J call TRBJ1-6, with D tentatively TRBD1 (5 bases). CDR3 length: 14 amino acids. Trimming took off 2 bases at V and 4 bases at J, with 7 bases between the two ends. Per germline, CDR1 SGDLS and CDR2 YYNGEE.

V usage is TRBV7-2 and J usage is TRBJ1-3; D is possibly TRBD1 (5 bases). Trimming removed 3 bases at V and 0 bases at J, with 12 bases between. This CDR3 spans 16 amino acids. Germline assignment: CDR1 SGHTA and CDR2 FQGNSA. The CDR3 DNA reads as TGTGCCAGCAGCTTCAGCGGGACGGTCTCTGGAAACACCATATATTTT. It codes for CASSFSGTVSGNTIYF.

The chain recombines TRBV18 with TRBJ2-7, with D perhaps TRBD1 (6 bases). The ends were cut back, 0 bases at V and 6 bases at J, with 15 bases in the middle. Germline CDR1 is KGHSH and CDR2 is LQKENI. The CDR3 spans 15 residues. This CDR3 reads CASSPPGQPRGEQYF. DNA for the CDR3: TGTGCCAGCTCACCACCGGGCCAGCCCAGGGGCGAGCAGTACTTC.

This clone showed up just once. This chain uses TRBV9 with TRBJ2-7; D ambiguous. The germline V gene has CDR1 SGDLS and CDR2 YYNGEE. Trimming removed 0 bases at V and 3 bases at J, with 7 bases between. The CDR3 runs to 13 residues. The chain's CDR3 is CASSVGADYEQYF. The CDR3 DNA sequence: TGTGCCAGCAGCGTAGGGGCCGACTACGAGCAGTACTTC.

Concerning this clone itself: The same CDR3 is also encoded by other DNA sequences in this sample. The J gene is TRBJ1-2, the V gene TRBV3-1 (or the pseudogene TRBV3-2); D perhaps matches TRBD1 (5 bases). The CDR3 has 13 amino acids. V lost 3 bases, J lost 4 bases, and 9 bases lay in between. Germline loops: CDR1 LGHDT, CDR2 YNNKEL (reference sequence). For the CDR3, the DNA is TGTGCCAGCAGCCAGCGGACAAGCTATGGCTACACCTTC. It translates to CASSQRTSYGYTF.

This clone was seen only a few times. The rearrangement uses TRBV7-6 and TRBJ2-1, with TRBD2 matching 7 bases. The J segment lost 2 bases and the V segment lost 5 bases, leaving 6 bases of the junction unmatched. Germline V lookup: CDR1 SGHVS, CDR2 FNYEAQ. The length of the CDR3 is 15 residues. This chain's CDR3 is CASSAGGSTYNEQFF. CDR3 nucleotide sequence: TGTGCCAGCAGCGCAGGCGGGAGTACCTACAATGAGCAGTTCTTC.

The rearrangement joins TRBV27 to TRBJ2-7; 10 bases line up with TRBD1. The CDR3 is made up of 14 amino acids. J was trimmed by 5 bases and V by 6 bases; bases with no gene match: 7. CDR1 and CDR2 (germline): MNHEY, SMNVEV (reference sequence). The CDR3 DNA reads TGTGCCAGCAGGTTGGGACAGGGGATGAACGAGCAGTACTTC. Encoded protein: CASRLGQGMNEQYF.

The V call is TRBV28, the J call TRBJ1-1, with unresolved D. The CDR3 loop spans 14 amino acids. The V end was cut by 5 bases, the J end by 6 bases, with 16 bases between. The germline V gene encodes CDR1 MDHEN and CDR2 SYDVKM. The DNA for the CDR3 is TGTGCCAGCAGTACGGGGTTTACAATCTCTGAAGCTTTCTTT. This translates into CASSTGFTISEAFF.

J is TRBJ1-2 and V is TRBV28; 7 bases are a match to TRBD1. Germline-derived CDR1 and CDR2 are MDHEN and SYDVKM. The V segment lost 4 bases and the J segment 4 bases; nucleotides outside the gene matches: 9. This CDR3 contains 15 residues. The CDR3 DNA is TGTGCCAGCAGTTCGACTAGGGGGCAAAGCTATGGCTACACCTTC. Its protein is CASSSTRGQSYGYTF.

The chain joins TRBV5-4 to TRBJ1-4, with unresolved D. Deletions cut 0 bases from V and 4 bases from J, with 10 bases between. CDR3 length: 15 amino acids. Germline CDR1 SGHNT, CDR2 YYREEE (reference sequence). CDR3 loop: CASSLGRNSNEKLFF. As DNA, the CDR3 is TGTGCCAGCAGCTTGGGACGGAACAGTAATGAAAAACTGTTTTTT.

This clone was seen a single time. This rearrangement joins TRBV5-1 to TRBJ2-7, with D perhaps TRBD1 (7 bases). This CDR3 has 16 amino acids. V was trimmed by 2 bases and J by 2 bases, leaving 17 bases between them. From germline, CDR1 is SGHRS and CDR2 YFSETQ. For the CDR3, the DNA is TGCGCCAGCAGCTTATACAAACAGGGGAGGCCCTACGAGCAGTACTTC. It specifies CASSLYKQGRPYEQYF.

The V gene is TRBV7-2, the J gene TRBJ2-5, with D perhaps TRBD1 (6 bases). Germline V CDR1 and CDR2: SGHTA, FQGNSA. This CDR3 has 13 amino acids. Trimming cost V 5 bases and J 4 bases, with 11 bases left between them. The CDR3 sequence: CASSPRGSETQYF. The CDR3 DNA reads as TGTGCCAGCAGCCCCAGGGGTTCAGAGACCCAGTACTTC.

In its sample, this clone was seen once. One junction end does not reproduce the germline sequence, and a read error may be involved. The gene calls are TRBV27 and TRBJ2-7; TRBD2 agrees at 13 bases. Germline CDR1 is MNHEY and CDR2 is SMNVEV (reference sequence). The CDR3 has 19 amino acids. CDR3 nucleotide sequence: TGTGCCAGCAGTTTAAGGGTTAAACTAGCGGGAGGGCCCTCCCACGAGCAGTACTTC. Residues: CASSLRVKLAGGPSHEQYF.

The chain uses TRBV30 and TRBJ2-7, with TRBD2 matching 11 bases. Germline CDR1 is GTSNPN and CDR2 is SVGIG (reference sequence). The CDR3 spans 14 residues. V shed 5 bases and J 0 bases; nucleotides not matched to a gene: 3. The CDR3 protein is CAWSGTSGSYEQYF. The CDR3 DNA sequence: TGTGCCTGGTCCGGGACTAGCGGCTCCTACGAGCAGTACTTC.

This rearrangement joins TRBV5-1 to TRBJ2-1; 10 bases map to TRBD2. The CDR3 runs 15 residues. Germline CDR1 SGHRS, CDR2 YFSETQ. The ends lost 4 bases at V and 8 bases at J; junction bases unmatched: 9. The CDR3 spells CASSISGRWGDEQFF. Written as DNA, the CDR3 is TGCGCCAGCAGCATTAGCGGGAGGTGGGGCGATGAGCAGTTCTTC.

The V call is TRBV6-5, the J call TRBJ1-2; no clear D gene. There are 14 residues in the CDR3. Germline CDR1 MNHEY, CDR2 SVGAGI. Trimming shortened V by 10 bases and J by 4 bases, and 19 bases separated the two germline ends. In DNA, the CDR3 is TGTGCCACCTCACGGGTCAACGAAATCTATGGCTACACCTTC. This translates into CATSRVNEIYGYTF.